This entry is about one T cell receptor beta chain. What it binds is unknown. Per germline, CDR1 DFQATT and CDR2 SNEGSKA (reference sequence). V dropped 5 bases and J dropped 5 bases, with 16 bases sitting between them. The CDR3 sequence is 13 residues long. The sample comes from a study of CD8 T cells in ankylosing spondylitis. Study-level results: For ankylosing spondylitis blood, a TCR beta motif of under ten highly homologous variants appeared characteristic. Disease-associated clones were reportedly significantly overrepresented in matched ankylosing spondylitis synovial fluid.

Libraries for TCR beta were made by quantitative 5'-RACE with molecular barcodes. A single record per CDR3 protein comes from TCRdb applying MiXCR to the 5' RACE reads. The sample carries fewer than 400,000 distinct CDR3 sequences, about a fifth recorded once. Specimen: blood, either unsorted or a sorted T cell fraction (not recorded which). The TCR originated in a male donor with ankylosing spondylitis. This rearrangement joins TRBV20-1 to TRBJ2-7, with D possibly being TRBD1 or TRBD2 (6 bases each). CDR3 bases: TGCAGTGCTGAGAGGGGGGCTCGGAACGAGCAGTACTTC. Translated, it gives CSAERGARNEQYF.